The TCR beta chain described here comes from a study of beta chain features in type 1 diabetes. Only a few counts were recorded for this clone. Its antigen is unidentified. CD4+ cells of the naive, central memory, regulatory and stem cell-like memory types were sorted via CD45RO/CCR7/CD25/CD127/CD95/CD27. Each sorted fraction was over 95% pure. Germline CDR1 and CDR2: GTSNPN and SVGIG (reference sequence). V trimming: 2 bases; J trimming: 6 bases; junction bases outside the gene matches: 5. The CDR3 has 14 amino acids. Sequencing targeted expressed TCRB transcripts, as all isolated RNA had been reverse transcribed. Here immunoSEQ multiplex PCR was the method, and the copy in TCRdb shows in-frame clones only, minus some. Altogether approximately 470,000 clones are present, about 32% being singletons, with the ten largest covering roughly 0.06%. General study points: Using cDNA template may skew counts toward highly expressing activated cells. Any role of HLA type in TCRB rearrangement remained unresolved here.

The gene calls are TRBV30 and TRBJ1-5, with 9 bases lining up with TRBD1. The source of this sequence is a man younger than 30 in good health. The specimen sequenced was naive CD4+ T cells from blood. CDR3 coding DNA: TGTGCCTGGAGTTTGGACAGGGGCTCTCAGCCCCAGCATTTT. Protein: CAWSLDRGSQPQHF.